This is a list of T cell receptor beta chains from one sample in a study of cytomegalovirus exposure and HLA in healthy donors. The table came from immunoSEQ multiplex PCR; TCRdb's copy has only in-frame clones and leaves some out. The table lists just over 200,000 clones, with 0.95% to 1.3% in the top ten. Sequences were obtained from PBMCs. The receptors shown here come from a girl aged 2-9 years in good health and CMV-seropositive. The CDR3 runs from the conserved cysteine through the conserved F or W. The D gene is left open where the match is weak.

d_call j_call v_call cdr3_aa cdr3_nt
TRBD2 TRBJ2-4 TRBV5-6 CASSGGGRDKNIQYF TGTGCCAGCAGTGGTGGCGGGAGGGACAAAAACATTCAGTACTTC
TRBD1 TRBJ2-2 TRBV19 CASRRGGRQGATGELFF TGTGCCAGTAGAAGAGGAGGGCGGCAGGGGGCAACCGGGGAGCTGTTTTTT
TRBD2 TRBJ2-5 TRBV10-3 CAISVASGLGETQYF TGTGCCATCAGTGTCGCTAGCGGCTTGGGGGAGACCCAGTACTTC
. TRBJ2-7 TRBV6-5 CASQPDRSSYEQYF TGTGCCAGCCAACCCGACAGAAGCTCCTACGAGCAGTACTTC
TRBD1 TRBJ2-7 TRBV5-8 CAIHRGYPSYEQYF TGTGCCATCCACAGGGGCTACCCCAGCTACGAGCAGTACTTC
. TRBJ1-1 TRBV19 CASSIDRSGNGEAFF TGTGCCAGTAGTATAGATCGGTCGGGGAACGGTGAAGCTTTCTTT
. TRBJ1-1 TRBV9 CASSVGAGPRNTEAFF TGTGCCAGCAGCGTAGGGGCAGGCCCGAGGAACACTGAAGCTTTCTTT
TRBD2 TRBJ2-7 TRBV27 CASRFILAGVYEQYF TGTGCCAGCCGTTTCATACTAGCGGGGGTCTACGAGCAGTACTTC
. TRBJ1-6 TRBV27 CASRVGDYSPLHF TGTGCCAGCAGGGTTGGGGACTATTCACCCCTCCACTTT
TRBD2 TRBJ2-3 TRBV7-9 CASSLGALAGADTQYF TGTGCCAGCAGCTTAGGGGCTCTAGCGGGTGCAGATACGCAGTATTTT
TRBD1 TRBJ2-7 TRBV27 CASSFYGTGQDEQYF TGTGCCAGCAGTTTCTACGGGACAGGGCAAGACGAGCAGTACTTC
TRBD2 TRBJ2-5 TRBV15 CATSRDVSGRAEETQYF TGTGCCACCAGCAGAGATGTGAGCGGGAGGGCCGAAGAGACCCAGTACTTC
TRBD1 TRBJ1-2 TRBV10-3 CAISRNRGIDYGYTF TGTGCCATCAGTCGGAACAGGGGGATTGACTATGGCTACACCTTC
. TRBJ1-1 TRBV5-4 CASSLQGNLPAAFF TGTGCCAGCAGCTTGCAGGGTAATCTTCCGGCAGCTTTCTTT
. TRBJ2-3 TRBV5-4 CASSQAAIHTDTQYF TGTGCCAGCAGCCAGGCTGCTATTCACACAGATACGCAGTATTTT
TRBD2 TRBJ2-3 TRBV5-4 CASSLGLAGEAAPYF TGTGCCAGCAGCTTGGGACTAGCGGGAGAGGCGGCTCCGTATTTT
. TRBJ2-5 TRBV25-1 CASTLGGLETQYF TGTGCCAGCACTCTCGGGGGACTGGAGACCCAGTACTTC
TRBD2 TRBJ2-1 TRBV25-1 CASSHLLRGVLF TGTGCCAGCAGCCACCTCCTGCGGGGGGTGCTCTTC
. TRBJ1-1 TRBV5-6 CASSFGQGTEAFF TGTGCCAGCAGCTTCGGGCAGGGGACTGAAGCTTTCTTT
TRBD1 TRBJ1-2 TRBV9 CASSVGQGNYGYTF TGTGCCAGCAGCGTCGGACAGGGCAACTATGGCTACACCTTC
. TRBJ1-2 TRBV30 CAWERLRDGYTF TGTGCCTGGGAACGGTTGAGGGATGGCTACACCTTC
TRBD2 TRBJ2-1 TRBV27 CASSPGLAEIVDEQFF TGTGCCAGCAGCCCCGGACTAGCGGAAATTGTGGATGAGCAGTTCTTC
. TRBJ2-3 TRBV6-6 CASSTGDTDTQYF TGTGCCAGCAGTACGGGGGACACAGATACGCAGTATTTT
. TRBJ2-7 TRBV20-1 CSASPRGEQYF TGCAGTGCCTCCCCCCGAGGCGAGCAGTACTTC
TRBD1 TRBJ1-1 TRBV15 CATSARTGVAEAFF TGTGCCACCAGCGCCCGGACAGGGGTCGCTGAAGCTTTCTTT
TRBD1 TRBJ2-7 TRBV9 CASSESGTGGGEQYF TGTGCCAGCAGCGAATCCGGGACAGGGGGCGGAGAGCAGTACTTC
. TRBJ2-1 TRBV25-1 CASSARQASYNEQFF TGTGCCAGCAGTGCCCGACAAGCCTCCTACAATGAGCAGTTCTTC
TRBD1 TRBJ1-1 TRBV5-6 CASSLAFGTGGSEAFF TGTGCCAGCAGCTTGGCCTTTGGGACAGGGGGAAGTGAAGCTTTCTTT
TRBD1 TRBJ2-7 TRBV11-2 CASSLFGQVDYEQYF TGTGCCAGCAGCTTATTTGGACAGGTCGACTACGAGCAGTACTTC
TRBD1 TRBJ1-1 TRBV30 CAWSETGVIFGFF TGTGCCTGGAGTGAGACAGGGGTAATTTTTGGTTTCTTT
. TRBJ2-1 TRBV19 CASSIGAAGDFSEQFF TGTGCCAGTAGTATAGGCGCGGCGGGTGATTTCAGTGAGCAGTTCTTC
. TRBJ1-5 TRBV29-1 CSVGVSNQPQHF TGCAGCGTTGGAGTCAGCAATCAGCCCCAGCATTTT
. TRBJ1-1 TRBV7-6 CASSKERNTEAFF TGTGCCAGCAGTAAGGAGAGGAACACTGAAGCTTTCTTT
TRBD2 TRBJ2-1 TRBV7-9 CASSLASGSFDEQFF TGTGCCAGCAGCTTGGCTAGCGGGAGTTTTGATGAGCAGTTCTTC
TRBD1 TRBJ2-7 TRBV10-1 CASSAWDRNSYEQYF TGCGCCAGCAGTGCATGGGACAGAAACTCCTACGAGCAGTACTTC
. TRBJ1-2 TRBV7-9 CASRFAGVYGYTF TGTGCCAGCAGGTTCGCAGGCGTCTATGGCTACACCTTC
. TRBJ1-1 TRBV6-1 CASSSTFGGRSEAFF TGTGCCAGCAGTTCAACCTTCGGGGGACGAAGCGAAGCTTTCTTT
TRBD1 TRBJ1-1 TRBV6-1 CASSGYRDSAPLSTEAFF TGTGCCAGCAGTGGGTACCGGGACAGCGCTCCTCTAAGCACTGAAGCTTTCTTT
TRBD2 TRBJ2-3 TRBV28 CASSLGLAGGPPDTQYF TGTGCCAGCAGTTTAGGACTAGCGGGAGGGCCACCAGATACGCAGTATTTT
. TRBJ2-1 TRBV27 CASSLVPYSYNEQFF TGTGCCAGCAGCCTCGTTCCGTACTCCTACAATGAGCAGTTCTTC
. TRBJ2-7 TRBV28 CASMNLIIYEQYF TGTGCCAGTATGAACCTAATCATCTACGAGCAGTACTTC
TRBD2 TRBJ2-1 TRBV11-2 CASSQGLAGEGSYNEQFF TGTGCCAGCAGCCAGGGACTAGCGGGAGAGGGCTCCTACAATGAGCAGTTCTTC
TRBD2 TRBJ2-1 TRBV7-3 CASSLKLAGTDEQFF TGTGCCAGCAGCTTAAAACTAGCGGGGACAGATGAGCAGTTCTTC
. TRBJ2-7 TRBV2 CASSDWRRAYEQYF TGTGCCAGCAGTGATTGGAGGCGGGCCTACGAGCAGTACTTC
TRBD1 TRBJ2-7 TRBV29-1 CSVEWDRGTYYEQYF TGCAGCGTTGAGTGGGACAGGGGCACCTACTACGAGCAGTACTTC
. TRBJ2-7 TRBV28 CASSFTTGGEEREGQRSYEQYF TGTGCCAGCAGTTTTACGACAGGGGGCGAGGAGCGGGAGGGCCAGCGCTCTTACGAGCAGTACTTC
TRBD2 TRBJ2-1 TRBV5-1 CASSPGLAGGLYNEQFF TGCGCCAGCAGCCCCGGACTAGCGGGAGGGTTATACAATGAGCAGTTCTTC
. TRBJ2-3 TRBV5-1 CASSFTGSDGTDTQYF TGCGCCAGCAGCTTCACAGGGAGCGATGGCACAGATACGCAGTATTTT
TRBD1 TRBJ1-2 TRBV5-1 CASSTGTGGGYTF TGCGCCAGCAGCACCGGGACAGGGGGTGGCTACACCTTC
. TRBJ1-1 TRBV27 CASSLLLNTEAFF TGTGCCAGCAGTTTACTCCTGAACACTGAAGCTTTCTTT
TRBD2 TRBJ2-2 TRBV18 CASSGLAGVTGELFF TGTGCCAGCTCCGGACTAGCGGGAGTCACCGGGGAGCTGTTTTTT
TRBD1 TRBJ1-2 TRBV19 CASNPQGVNYGYTF TGTGCCAGTAATCCACAGGGGGTGAATTATGGCTACACCTTC
TRBD2 TRBJ2-7 TRBV7-9 CASSPWGGSSYEQYF TGTGCCAGCAGCCCCTGGGGGGGGAGCTCCTACGAGCAGTACTTC
TRBD2 TRBJ2-7 TRBV27 CASSFWREGREQYF TGTGCCAGCAGTTTTTGGAGGGAGGGCCGCGAGCAGTACTTC
TRBD2 TRBJ2-7 TRBV6-5 CASTTGGIPYEQYF TGTGCCAGCACTACCGGGGGGATCCCCTACGAGCAGTACTTC